Below are 29 T cell receptor beta chains sequenced from a single sample in a study of regulatory T cells in long-lasting Graves disease. Noted time point: newly diagnosed GD, antithyroid drugs for less than 3 months. From PBMCs, RNA was extracted and then used to make the TCR library. iRepertoire HTBI primers and Arm-PCR of CDR3 regions built TCR beta libraries. Each CDR3 protein gets one entry after TCRdb re-called the multiplex PCR reads with MiXCR. There are roughly 400,000 distinct CDR3 sequences in the sample; 16% occur only once, and about 25% lies in the top ten. The same sample was also studied in work on T cells in Graves' hyperthyroidism and ophthalmopathy.

This specimen consisted of peripheral blood mononuclear cells (PBMCs), obtained at new diagnosis, from a patient treated with antithyroid drugs. These receptors originate from a woman younger than 35 with Graves disease.

The CDR3 DNA follows: TGTGCCAGCACTACCCCGCCCGGGGGGCGCGTCGCAGATACGCAGTATTTT. It specifies CASTTPPGGRVADTQYF. This sequence joins TRBV28 and TRBJ2-3; maybe TRBD2 (7 bases). This CDR3 comprises 17 residues. Deletions cut 7 bases from V and 4 bases from J, with 24 bases between. Germline CDR1 reads MDHEN; CDR2 reads SYDVKM.

This clonotype has a count of ten or more. The chain combines TRBV20-1 with TRBJ1-5, with 7 bases that match TRBD1. The CDR3 is 12 amino acids. With 5 bases clipped from V and 5 bases from J, the junction kept 3 bases outside the gene matches. Germline V gene lookup returns CDR1 DFQATT and CDR2 SNEGSKA (reference sequence). The CDR3 nucleotides are TGCAGTGCTGGGACAGTTCATCAGCCCCAGCATTTT. Translated: CSAGTVHQPQHF.

Here the CDR3 reads CSVVTGGTGLCGELFF. The CDR3 bases are TGCAGCGTCGTCACTGGGGGGACAGGGTTGTGCGGGGAGCTGTTTTTT. The chain is built from TRBV29-1 and TRBJ2-2; 9 bases align to TRBD1. J gave up 7 bases and V 6 bases, and 15 bases lay outside the gene matches. CDR3 length: 16 amino acids. Germline V gene sequence: CDR1 SQVTM, CDR2 ANQGSEA.

This clonotype was observed a handful of times. This sequence joins TRBV9 and TRBJ2-1; the D is unclear. The V end lost 2 bases, the J end lost 5 bases, and 11 bases lay between the germline ends. Germline values: CDR1 SGDLS, CDR2 YYNGEE. The CDR3 extends over 14 amino acids. The CDR3 here is CASSVGGSHNEQFF. For the CDR3, the DNA is TGTGCCAGCAGCGTCGGCGGATCCCACAATGAGCAGTTCTTC.

This clonotype was found a few times. The J gene is TRBJ1-1, the V gene TRBV9; D call uncertain. Germline V gene lookup returns CDR1 SGDLS and CDR2 YYNGEE. The CDR3 totals 13 residues. The V and J ends lost 4 bases and 3 bases respectively, with 10 bases between them. CDR3 sequence reads: CASSSDADTEAFF. The CDR3 nucleotides are TGTGCCAGCAGCTCCGATGCGGACACTGAAGCTTTCTTT.

V is TRBV30 and J is TRBJ2-7; TRBD2 aligns across 7 bases. The trim removed 3 bases at V and 2 bases at J, leaving 13 bases unmatched. This CDR3 is built from 16 residues. Germline V lookup: CDR1 GTSNPN, CDR2 SVGIG (reference sequence). The DNA for the CDR3 is TGTGCCTGGAGACACAAGAGCGGGAAAAACCCCTACGAGCAGTACTTC. It is translated as CAWRHKSGKNPYEQYF.

This clonotype was counted a few times. This chain joins TRBV12-3 or TRBV12-4 and TRBJ1-2; 7 nucleotides agree with TRBD1. The trim removed 1 base at V and 4 bases at J, leaving 9 bases unmatched. This CDR3 contains 16 residues. CDR3 nucleotide sequence: TGTGCCAGCAGTTTAGAGACAGGGTGGGGACTCTATGGCTACACCTTC. Translating it yields CASSLETGWGLYGYTF.

This chain links TRBV9 with TRBJ2-7; TRBD1 agrees at 7 bases. Losses at the gene ends were 2 bases for V and 2 bases for J; bases not matched to a gene: 7. Germline CDR1 reads SGDLS; CDR2 reads YYNGEE. The CDR3 has 15 residues. CDR3 amino acids: CASSVGGQSTYEQYF. The CDR3 DNA sequence: TGTGCCAGCAGCGTTGGGGGACAGTCGACCTACGAGCAGTACTTC.

The chain employs TRBV6-2 or TRBV6-3 and TRBJ2-3; possibly TRBD2 for D (6 bases). From germline, CDR1 is MNHEY and CDR2 SVGEGT. Trimming took off 0 bases at V and 5 bases at J, with 18 bases between the two ends. The length of the CDR3 is 17 residues. The CDR3 DNA sequence: TGTGCCAGCAGTTACTCGGTCGGGGGTCATGTTCAAGATACGCAGTATTTT. Amino acids: CASSYSVGGHVQDTQYF.

Comments on this clonotype: A far larger clone differs by one base, so this is likely a read error. The chain joins TRBV11-2 to TRBJ2-1; D perhaps matches TRBD2 (5 bases). The CDR3 sequence is 12 residues long. V was clipped by 5 bases and J by 10 bases, with 12 bases between them. Germline values: CDR1 SGHAT, CDR2 FQNNGV. Written as DNA, the CDR3 is TGTGCCAGCAGCCGGGGTCCCTACGAGCAGTTCTTC. This codes for CASSRGPYEQFF.

There are a few counts of this clonotype. The V gene is TRBV9, the J gene TRBJ1-1; D remains unclear. Germline-derived CDR1 and CDR2 are SGDLS and YYNGEE. V gave up 4 bases and J gave up 1 base, with 14 bases separating them. The CDR3 has 15 residues. CDR3 bases: TGTGCCAGCAGCACACACCCCGGGAAGAACACTGAAGCTTTCTTT. Protein sequence: CASSTHPGKNTEAFF.

The rearrangement uses TRBV24-1 and TRBJ1-5; TRBD1 is a possible D gene (5 bases). Per the germline V gene, CDR1 is KGHDR and CDR2 is SFDVKD. Trimming pared 3 bases from V and 2 bases from J, leaving 10 bases between. The CDR3 totals 15 residues. In nucleotides, the CDR3 is TGTGCCACCAGTGATCAATGGGGGGGCAATCAGCCCCAGCATTTT. Protein sequence: CATSDQWGGNQPQHF.

The J gene is TRBJ2-1, the V gene TRBV7-8; 9 bases map to TRBD1. J gave up 10 bases and V 5 bases, and 12 bases lay outside the gene matches. In germline, CDR1 is SGHVS, CDR2 FQNEAQ. The CDR3 has 15 residues. The CDR3, as DNA: TGTGCCAGCAGCCTCAAGGACAGGGGTCCCTTCGAGCAGTTCTTC. This translates into CASSLKDRGPFEQFF.

The V call is TRBV6-1, the J call TRBJ2-5; TRBD2 might be the D (5 bases). Deletions cut 6 bases from V and 7 bases from J, with 21 bases between. Germline V gene data show CDR1 as MNHNS and CDR2 as SASEGT. This CDR3 comprises 15 residues. Here the CDR3 DNA reads TGTGCCAGCAGCCAACCGGGAAGGTCCGTGGGGACCCAGTACTTC. As protein: CASSQPGRSVGTQYF.

Many counts were recorded for this clonotype. V is TRBV5-5 and J is TRBJ1-2; D is perhaps TRBD1 (5 bases). The CDR3 consists of 14 residues. The germline CDR1 and CDR2 sequences are SGHKS and YYEKEE (reference sequence). The V gene lost 3 bases and the J gene lost 6 bases, with 15 bases spanning the gap. CDR3 protein: CASSSGPQEDGYTF. For the CDR3, the DNA is TGTGCCAGCAGCTCGGGGCCCCAAGAAGATGGCTACACCTTC.

The rearrangement links TRBV19 to TRBJ1-5; tentative D call: TRBD1 (6 bases). CDR3 length: 15 amino acids. CDR1 is LNHDA and CDR2 is SQIVND in the germline V gene (reference sequence). V was clipped by 4 bases and J by 4 bases, with 14 bases between them. CDR3 protein: CASSTSGTPNQPQHF. CDR3 nucleotides: TGTGCCAGTAGTACCTCCGGGACACCGAATCAGCCCCAGCATTTT.

The rearrangement links TRBV19 to TRBJ2-1; 10 bases are a match to TRBD2. The CDR3 sequence is 16 residues long. Unmatched junction bases numbered 7, after V lost 5 bases and J lost 3 bases. The germline V gene has CDR1 LNHDA and CDR2 SQIVND (reference sequence). This CDR3 is CASSPLSGRRYNEQFF. The DNA of the CDR3 is TGTGCCAGTAGTCCCCTTAGCGGGAGGCGCTACAATGAGCAGTTCTTC.

As concerns this clonotype: A read error may explain this, as a much larger clone is one base away. No conserved phenylalanine or tryptophan is present at the end of the CDR3, so a read error is the likely explanation. The CDR3 loop is CASTLAGGPFDTQYS. The CDR3 DNA reads as TGTGCCAGCACTCTGGCGGGAGGGCCTTTTGATACGCAGTATTCT. The chain is built from TRBV28 and TRBJ2-3; 9 bases line up with TRBD2. The junction had 11 bases not matched to a gene; V was cut back by 7 bases and J by 6 bases. CDR3 size: 15 residues. Germline-derived CDR1 and CDR2 are MDHEN and SYDVKM.

The table lists this clonotype with many counts. This chain joins TRBV3-1 and TRBJ1-1; perhaps TRBD1 as D (5 bases). V lost 4 bases and J lost 1, with 10 bases in between. Per germline, CDR1 LGHDT and CDR2 YNNKEL (reference sequence). This CDR3 contains 14 residues. The CDR3 DNA sequence: TGTGCCAGCAGCCCCACAGGCAAGAACACTGAAGCTTTCTTT. Encoded protein: CASSPTGKNTEAFF. The whole variable domain, remainder taken from reference TRBV3-1 and TRBJ1-1, is DTAVSQTPKYLVTQMGNDKSIKCEQNLGHDTMYWYKQDSKKFLKIMFSYNNKELIINETVPNRFSPKSPDKAHLNLHINSLELGDSAVYFCASSPTGKNTEAFFGQGTRLTVV.

In this sample, this clonotype turned up many times. The CDR3 sequence is CASSRTSGLSTDTQYF. The CDR3 DNA sequence: TGTGCCAGCAGCAGGACTAGCGGGCTTAGCACAGATACGCAGTATTTT. The J gene is TRBJ2-3, the V gene TRBV11-3; 11 bases match TRBD2. Trimming took 5 bases from V and 0 from J; bases not matched to a gene: 4. CDR1 and CDR2 from the germline V gene are SGHNT and YENEEA. The CDR3 covers 16 residues.

The chain employs TRBV5-1 and TRBJ2-5, with D perhaps assigned TRBD1 or TRBD2 (6 bases each). V lost 0 bases to trimming and J lost 1 base, with 10 bases between them. The V gene's germline CDR1 is SGHRS and CDR2 YFSETQ. The CDR3 covers 15 residues. The CDR3 loop reads CASSLGGTIQETQYF. CDR3 sequence (DNA): TGCGCCAGCAGCTTGGGCGGGACAATCCAAGAGACCCAGTACTTC.

This clonotype was found many times. The chain couples TRBV7-9 to TRBJ2-7; 10 bases align to TRBD1. V lost 4 bases and J lost 2; bases outside the gene matches: 5. The CDR3 spans 15 residues. Germline lookup yields CDR1 SEHNR and CDR2 FQNEAQ (reference sequence). The CDR3: CASSSGTGDPYEQYF. The CDR3, as DNA: TGTGCCAGCAGCTCCGGGACAGGGGACCCCTACGAGCAGTACTTC. Full variable domain (remainder filled in from reference TRBV7-9 and TRBJ2-7): DTGVSQNPRHKITKRGQNVTFRCDPISEHNRLYWYRQTLGQGPEFLTYFQNEAQLEKSRLLSDRFSAERPKGSFSTLEIQRTEQGDSAMYLCASSSGTGDPYEQYFGPGTRLTVT.

This clonotype appeared many times. The V call is TRBV3-1, the J call TRBJ2-1; no definite D call. Deletions cut 4 bases from V and 10 bases from J, with 14 bases between. This CDR3 has 13 amino acids. CDR1 and CDR2 (germline): LGHDT, YNNKEL (reference sequence). CDR3 bases: TGTGCCAGCAGCCCCGAAGGTCCGTTGGAGCAGTTCTTC. Amino acids: CASSPEGPLEQFF.

The rearrangement uses TRBV27 and TRBJ1-2; weak D call: TRBD1 (5 bases). The V gene lost 4 bases and the J gene lost 4 bases, with 22 bases spanning the gap. The CDR3 sequence is 17 residues long. Germline CDR1 and CDR2: MNHEY and SMNVEV (reference sequence). CDR3 sequence: CASSWGPGQGSFYGYTF. CDR3 bases: TGTGCCAGCAGTTGGGGCCCCGGGCAGGGATCTTTCTATGGCTACACCTTC.

Many counts were recorded for this clonotype. The chain is built from TRBV5-4 and TRBJ2-1; D is undetermined. Germline V gene data show CDR1 as SGHNT and CDR2 as YYREEE (reference sequence). V dropped 4 bases and J dropped 5 bases, with 13 bases sitting between them. The CDR3 has 14 amino acids. The CDR3 sequence: CASSTAQEHNEQFF. CDR3 sequence (DNA): TGTGCCAGCAGCACAGCGCAGGAGCACAATGAGCAGTTCTTC.

This clonotype was counted at least ten times. The chain carries TRBV7-2 and TRBJ1-1; possibly TRBD1 for D (5 bases). Germline-derived CDR1 and CDR2 are SGHTA and FQGNSA. Trimming took off 1 base at V and 3 bases at J, with 9 bases between the two ends. The CDR3 is made up of 14 amino acids. CDR3 region: CASSLGRAYTEAFF. The CDR3 DNA is TGTGCCAGCAGCTTAGGCAGGGCTTACACTGAAGCTTTCTTT.

This clonotype was observed many times. This chain joins TRBV28 and TRBJ2-7; 9 bases fit TRBD1. CDR3 length equals 16 residues. The trim removed 4 bases at V and 0 bases at J, leaving 7 bases unmatched. CDR1 and CDR2 (germline): MDHEN, SYDVKM. The CDR3 nucleotides are TGTGCCAGCAGTTCTCCGGGACAGGGACCCTCCTACGAGCAGTACTTC. Encoded protein: CASSSPGQGPSYEQYF.

This clonotype was observed many times. V and J are TRBV2 and TRBJ1-4; 10 nucleotides line up with TRBD1. Germline values: CDR1 SNHLY, CDR2 FYNNEI. The V and J ends lost 0 bases and 8 bases, in that order; junction bases with no gene match: 3. The CDR3 runs to 15 residues. This chain's CDR3 is CASSEALGQGEKLFF. The CDR3 region has the DNA TGTGCCAGCAGTGAAGCCTTGGGACAGGGGGAAAAACTGTTTTTT. The whole variable domain, filled in from reference TRBV2 and TRBJ1-4, reads EPEVTQTPSHQVTQMGQEVILRCVPISNHLYFYWYRQILGQKVEFLVSFYNNEISEKSEIFDDQFSVERPDGSNFTLKIRSTKLEDSAMYFCASSEALGQGEKLFFGSGTQLSVL.

This clonotype was recorded many times. CDR3 in amino acids: CASSGGSRQPQHF. CDR3 nucleotide sequence: TGTGCCAGCAGTGGGGGGTCGAGGCAGCCCCAGCATTTT. The rearrangement uses TRBV2 and TRBJ1-5, with TRBD1 as a possible D gene (5 bases). V was shortened by 4 bases and J by 7 bases, with 11 bases between the two germline ends. The CDR3 is 13 residues long. The germline CDR1 and CDR2 sequences are SNHLY and FYNNEI.